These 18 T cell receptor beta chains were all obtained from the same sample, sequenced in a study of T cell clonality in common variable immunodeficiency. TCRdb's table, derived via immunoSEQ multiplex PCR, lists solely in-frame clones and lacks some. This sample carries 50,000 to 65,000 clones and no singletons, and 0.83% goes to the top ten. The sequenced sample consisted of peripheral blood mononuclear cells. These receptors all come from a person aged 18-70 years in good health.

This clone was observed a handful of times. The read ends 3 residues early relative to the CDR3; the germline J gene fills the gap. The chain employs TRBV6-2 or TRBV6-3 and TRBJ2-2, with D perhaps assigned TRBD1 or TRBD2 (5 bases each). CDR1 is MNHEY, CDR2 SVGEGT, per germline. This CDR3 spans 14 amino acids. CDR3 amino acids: CASSDRRGANVLFF. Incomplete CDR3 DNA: TGTGCCAGCAGCGATCGCAGAGGGGCCAACGTG.

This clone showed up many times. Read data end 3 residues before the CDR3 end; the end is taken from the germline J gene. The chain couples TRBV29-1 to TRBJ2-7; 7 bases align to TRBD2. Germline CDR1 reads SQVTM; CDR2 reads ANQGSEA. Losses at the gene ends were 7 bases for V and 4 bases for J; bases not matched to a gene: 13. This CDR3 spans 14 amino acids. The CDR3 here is CSDGALADHYEQYF. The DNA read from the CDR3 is TGCAGCGACGGAGCTCTAGCGGACCATTACGAG.

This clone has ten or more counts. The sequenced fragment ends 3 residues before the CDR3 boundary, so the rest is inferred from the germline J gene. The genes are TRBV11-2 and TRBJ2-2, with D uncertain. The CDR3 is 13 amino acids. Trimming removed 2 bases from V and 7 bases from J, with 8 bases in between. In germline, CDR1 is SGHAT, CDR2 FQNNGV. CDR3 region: CASSLRVDGELFF. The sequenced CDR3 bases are TGTGCCAGCAGCTTAAGGGTGGACGGGGAG.

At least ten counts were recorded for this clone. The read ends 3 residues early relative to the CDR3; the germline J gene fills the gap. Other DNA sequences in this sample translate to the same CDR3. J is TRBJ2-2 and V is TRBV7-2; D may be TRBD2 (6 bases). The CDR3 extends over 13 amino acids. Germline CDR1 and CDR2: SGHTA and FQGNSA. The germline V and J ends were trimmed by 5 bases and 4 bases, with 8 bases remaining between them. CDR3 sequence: CASSRGSTGELFF. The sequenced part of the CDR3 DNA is TGTGCCAGCAGCCGGGGGAGCACCGGGGAG.

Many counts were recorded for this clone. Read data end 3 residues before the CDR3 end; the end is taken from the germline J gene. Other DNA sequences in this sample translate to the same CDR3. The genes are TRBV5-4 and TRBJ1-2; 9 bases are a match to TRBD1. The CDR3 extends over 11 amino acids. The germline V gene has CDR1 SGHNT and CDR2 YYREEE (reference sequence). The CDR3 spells CASSKTGGYTF. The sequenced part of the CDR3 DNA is TGTGCCAGCAGCAAGACAGGGGGT.

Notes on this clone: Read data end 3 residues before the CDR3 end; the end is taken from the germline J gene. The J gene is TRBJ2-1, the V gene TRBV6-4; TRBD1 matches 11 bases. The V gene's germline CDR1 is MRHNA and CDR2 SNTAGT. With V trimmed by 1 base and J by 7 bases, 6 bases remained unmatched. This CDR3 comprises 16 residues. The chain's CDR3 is CASSDWTGGALNEQFF. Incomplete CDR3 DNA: TGTGCCAGCAGTGACTGGACAGGGGGCGCCTTAAATGAG.

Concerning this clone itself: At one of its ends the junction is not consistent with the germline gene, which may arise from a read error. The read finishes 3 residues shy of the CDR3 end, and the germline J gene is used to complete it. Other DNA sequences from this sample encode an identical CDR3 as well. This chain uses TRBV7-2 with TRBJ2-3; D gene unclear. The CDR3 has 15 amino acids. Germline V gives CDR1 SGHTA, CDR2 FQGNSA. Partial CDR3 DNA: TGTGCCAGCGGCTTAGGCGTCAGGTCCACAGATACG. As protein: CASGLGVRSTDT. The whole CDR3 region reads CASGLGVRSTDTQYF.

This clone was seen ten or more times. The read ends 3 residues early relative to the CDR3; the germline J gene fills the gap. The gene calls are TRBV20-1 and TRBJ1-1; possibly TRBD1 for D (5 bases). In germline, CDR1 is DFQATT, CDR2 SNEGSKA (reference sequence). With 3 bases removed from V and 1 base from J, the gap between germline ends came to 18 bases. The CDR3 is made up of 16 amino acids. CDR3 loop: CSASRSQRTGNTEAFF. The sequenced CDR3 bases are TGCAGTGCTAGTCGTTCACAAAGAACAGGGAACACTGAA.

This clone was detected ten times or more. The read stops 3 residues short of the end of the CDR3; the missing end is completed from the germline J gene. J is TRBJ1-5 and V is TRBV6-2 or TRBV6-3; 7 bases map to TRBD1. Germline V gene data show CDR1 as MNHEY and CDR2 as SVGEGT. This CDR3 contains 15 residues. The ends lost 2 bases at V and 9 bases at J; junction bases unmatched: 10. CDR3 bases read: TGTGCCAGCAGTTACGTGGGACAGCTGATAGCGCCC. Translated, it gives CASSYVGQLIAP. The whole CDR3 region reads CASSYVGQLIAPQHF.

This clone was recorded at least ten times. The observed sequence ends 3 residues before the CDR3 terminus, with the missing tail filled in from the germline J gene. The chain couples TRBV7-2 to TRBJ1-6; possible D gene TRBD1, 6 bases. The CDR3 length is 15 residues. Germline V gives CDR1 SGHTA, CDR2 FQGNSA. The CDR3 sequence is CASSFGDIGLVTLHF. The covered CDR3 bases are TGTGCCAGCAGCTTCGGGGACATCGGATTAGTCACC.

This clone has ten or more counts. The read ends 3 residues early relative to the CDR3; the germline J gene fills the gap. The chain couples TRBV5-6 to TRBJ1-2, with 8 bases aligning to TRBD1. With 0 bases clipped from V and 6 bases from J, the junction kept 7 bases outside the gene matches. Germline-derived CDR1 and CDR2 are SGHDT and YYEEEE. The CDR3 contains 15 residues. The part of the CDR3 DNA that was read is TGTGCCAGCAGCTTGGAACCCCCAGGGGGCAATGGC. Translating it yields CASSLEPPGGNG. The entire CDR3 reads CASSLEPPGGNGYTF.

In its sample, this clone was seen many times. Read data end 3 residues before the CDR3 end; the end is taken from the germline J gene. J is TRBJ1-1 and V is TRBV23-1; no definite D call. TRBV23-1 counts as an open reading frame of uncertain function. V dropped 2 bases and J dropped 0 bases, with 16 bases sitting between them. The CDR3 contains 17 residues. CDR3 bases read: TGCGCCAGCAGTCAAGGTGGTGGACTCATGTTGAACACTGAA. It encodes CASSQGGGLMLNTE. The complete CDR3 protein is CASSQGGGLMLNTEAFF.

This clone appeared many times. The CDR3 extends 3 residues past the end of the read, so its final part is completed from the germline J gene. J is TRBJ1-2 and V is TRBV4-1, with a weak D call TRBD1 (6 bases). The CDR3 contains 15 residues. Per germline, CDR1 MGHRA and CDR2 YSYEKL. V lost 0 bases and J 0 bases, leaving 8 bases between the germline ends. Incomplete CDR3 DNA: TGCGCCAGCAGCCAAGAACAGGGAACTAACTATGGC. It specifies CASSQEQGTNYG. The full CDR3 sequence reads CASSQEQGTNYGYTF.

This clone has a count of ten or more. The CDR3 reads CASSIDTAANYGYTF. The CDR3 bases that were read are TGTGCCAGTAGTATAGATACTGCGGCGAACTATGGC. The chain links TRBV19 to TRBJ1-2; no reliable D call. Coverage ceases 3 residues before the CDR3 finishes, and the germline J gene fills in the end. Looked up from germline, CDR1 is LNHDA and CDR2 is SQIVND (reference sequence). Trimming stripped 0 bases from V and 2 bases from J, with 10 bases between. The CDR3 is 15 amino acids.

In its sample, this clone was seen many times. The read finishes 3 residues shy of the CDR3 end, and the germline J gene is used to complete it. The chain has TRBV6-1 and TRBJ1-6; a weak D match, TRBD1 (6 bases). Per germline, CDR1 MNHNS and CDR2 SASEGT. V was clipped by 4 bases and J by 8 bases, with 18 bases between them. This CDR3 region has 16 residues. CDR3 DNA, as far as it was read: TGTGCCAGCAGTGCTCCCCCGCAGGGGCAACATTCACCC. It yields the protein CASSAPPQGQHSP. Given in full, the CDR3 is CASSAPPQGQHSPLHF.

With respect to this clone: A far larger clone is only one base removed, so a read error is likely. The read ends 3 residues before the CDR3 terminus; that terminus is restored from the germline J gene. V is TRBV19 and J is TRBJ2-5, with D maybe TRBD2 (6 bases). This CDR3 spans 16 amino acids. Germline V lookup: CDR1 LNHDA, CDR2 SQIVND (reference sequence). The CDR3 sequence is CATSIAGTAGQETQYF. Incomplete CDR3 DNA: TGTGCCACTAGTATAGCCGGGACTGCAGGTCAAGAGACC.

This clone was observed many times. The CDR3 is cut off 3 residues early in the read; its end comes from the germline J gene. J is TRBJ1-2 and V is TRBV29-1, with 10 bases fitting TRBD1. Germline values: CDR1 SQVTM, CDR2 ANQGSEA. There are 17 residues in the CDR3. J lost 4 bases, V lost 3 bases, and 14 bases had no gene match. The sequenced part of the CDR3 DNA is TGCAGCGTTGACTCCACCGGGACAGGGGATAGACCCTATGGC. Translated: CSVDSTGTGDRPYG. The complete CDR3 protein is CSVDSTGTGDRPYGYTF.

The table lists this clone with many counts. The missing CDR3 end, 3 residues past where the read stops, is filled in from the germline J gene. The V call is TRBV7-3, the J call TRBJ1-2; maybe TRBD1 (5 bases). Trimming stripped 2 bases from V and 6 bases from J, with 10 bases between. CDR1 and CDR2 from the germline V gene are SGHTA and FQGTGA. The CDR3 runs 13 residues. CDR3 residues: CASSLGGADGYTF. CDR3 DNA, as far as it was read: TGTGCCAGCAGCTTAGGCGGGGCCGATGGC.